This entry lists 6 T cell receptor beta chains sequenced from one sample in a study of CD8+ T cells in alopecia areata. Extracted RNA was reverse transcribed, and the resulting cDNA served as sequencing template. TCRdb keeps only in-frame clones here, not all; method: immunoSEQ multiplex PCR. The sample carries about 130,000 clones, about 47% recorded once. The input for sequencing was CD8+ T cells sorted from blood, taken at week 0. The receptors here all came from a human donor with alopecia areata.

The chain carries TRBV29-1 and TRBJ2-5; D call uncertain. The CDR3 sequence is 12 residues long. V was pared by 8 bases and J by 4 bases, with 14 bases between. The germline gives CDR1 SQVTM, CDR2 ANQGSEA. For the CDR3, the DNA is TGCAGCCTATGCGAAGGTGGAGAGACCCAGTACTTC. Translation gives CSLCEGGETQYF.

The CDR3 loop reads CASSLLDGSSGANVLTF. The CDR3 bases are TGCGCCAGCAGTCTCTTGGACGGGTCCTCTGGGGCCAACGTCCTGACTTTC. The chain links TRBV23-1 to TRBJ2-6; unclear D gene. TRBV23-1 is known as an ORF, though its function is uncertain. CDR3 length: 17 residues. V was pared by 4 bases and J by 0 bases, with 13 bases between.

This CDR3 reads CASSLGRGDNSPLHF. CDR3 bases: TGTGCCAGCAGCTTAGGCAGGGGCGATAATTCACCCCTCCACTTT. V and J are TRBV7-9 and TRBJ1-6; D may be TRBD1 (6 bases). Germline V lookup: CDR1 SEHNR, CDR2 FQNEAQ (reference sequence). V shed 1 base and J shed 5 bases, with 9 bases lying between them. CDR3 length equals 15 residues.

This clone was observed a few times. V usage is TRBV10-3 and J usage is TRBJ2-7; perhaps TRBD2 as D (6 bases). CDR1 and CDR2 from the germline V gene are ENHRY and SYGVKD. This CDR3 spans 15 amino acids. V lost 4 bases and J 5 bases, leaving 18 bases between the germline ends. The CDR3 nucleotides are TGTGCCATCAGTGGGACATCTGGGCGGGGAGACGAGCAGTACTTC. This translates into CAISGTSGRGDEQYF.

On this clone itself: A far larger clone is one base from this, pointing to a likely read error. This chain links TRBV7-3 with TRBJ2-3; 9 bases map to TRBD2. V was clipped by 5 bases and J by 1 base; unmatched bases: 4. The CDR3 contains 15 residues. CDR1 is SGHTA, CDR2 FQGTGA, per germline. The chain's CDR3 is CASSPQRGGTDTQYF. CDR3 bases: TGTGCCAGCAGCCCCCAGCGGGGGGGCACAGATACGCAGTATTTT.

The gene calls are TRBV29-1 and TRBJ2-3; D gene unclear. CDR1 SQVTM and CDR2 ANQGSEA come from the germline V gene. This CDR3 region has 12 residues. The CDR3 protein is CRNNPGTDTQYF. For the CDR3, the DNA is TGCAGAAATAACCCGGGCACAGATACGCAGTATTTT.